The rows below give T cell receptor beta chains drawn from one sample of a study of cytomegalovirus exposure and HLA in healthy donors. Generated by immunoSEQ multiplex PCR, the TCRdb table keeps only in-frame clones and is missing some. The data contain more than 150,000 clones, approximately 80% of them singletons. Sequencing used PBMCs. Receptors were obtained from a girl aged 5 to 17 in good health and CMV-seropositive. Each CDR3 is given with its conserved first and last residue. A D gene is named only where the DNA matches it firmly. Size tells how often a clone was seen (once, few, many) or the class of an expanded clone, and some rows leave it out.

J gene,clone size,D gene,V gene,CDR3 DNA,CDR3 protein
TRBJ1-1,-,-,TRBV7-6,TGTGCCAGCAGCTTAGCGGAGAAACGGGGCACTGAAGCTTTCTTT,CASSLAEKRGTEAFF
TRBJ2-1,-,TRBD2,TRBV19,TGTGCCAGTAGTTCGACTAGCGGGACCGGGTGGGGAAATGAGCAGTTCTTC,CASSSTSGTGWGNEQFF
TRBJ2-7,once,TRBD2,TRBV5-1,TGCGCCAGCAGCTCCCTAGCGGGAGGTGGGTACGAGCAGTACTTC,CASSSLAGGGYEQYF
TRBJ2-7,once,-,TRBV15,TGTGCCACCAGCAGCGTCTCCAGGTCCCACTCCGAGCAGTACTTC,CATSSVSRSHSEQYF
TRBJ1-2,once,-,TRBV27,TGTGCCAGCAGCCCCAGGTCCAACTATGGCTACACCTTC,CASSPRSNYGYTF
TRBJ1-2,-,-,TRBV27,TGTGCCAGCAGGCGGGGGACCTATGGCTACACCTTC,CASRRGTYGYTF
TRBJ2-1,-,-,TRBV19,TGTGCCAGTAGTAGTCTCAGAGCGTCGGATGAGCAGTTCTTC,CASSSLRASDEQFF
TRBJ1-5,-,TRBD1,TRBV4-3,TGCGCCAGCAGCCAAGAGGGAGGACAGGGCGGACAGCCCCAGCATTTT,CASSQEGGQGGQPQHF
TRBJ2-7,-,TRBD2,TRBV4-3,TGCGCCAGCAGCCAAGGTTGGACTAGCGGGACAAGTATCTCCTACGAGCAGTACTTC,CASSQGWTSGTSISYEQYF
TRBJ2-2,-,-,TRBV5-4,TGTGCCAGCAGCCTGGCTCGTGCGAACACCGGGGAGCTGTTTTTT,CASSLARANTGELFF
TRBJ1-2,-,-,TRBV7-8,TGTGCCAGCAGCTTAAAGGGGTACCTAGCTAACTATGGCTACACCTTC,CASSLKGYLANYGYTF
TRBJ2-7,once,TRBD2,TRBV9,TGTGCCAGCAGCTTCGGACTAGCGGGAGCTAACGAGCAGTACTTC,CASSFGLAGANEQYF
TRBJ2-1,-,-,TRBV30,TGTGCCTGGACGAGAGGCGGTGAGCAGTTCTTC,CAWTRGGEQFF
TRBJ2-3,once,TRBD2,TRBV5-1,TGCGCCAGCAGCCCCCGGGGTAGCGGGAAGCGCAGCACAGATACGCAGTATTTT,CASSPRGSGKRSTDTQYF
TRBJ2-7,-,TRBD1,TRBV5-6,TGTGCCAGCAGCCCGGGACAGGGGAACTACGAGCAGTACTTC,CASSPGQGNYEQYF
TRBJ2-3,-,TRBD2,TRBV19,TGTGCCAGTAGTATGGCCGGGACTAGCGGCACAGATACGCAGTATTTT,CASSMAGTSGTDTQYF
TRBJ1-5,-,-,TRBV7-9,TGTGCCAGCAGCTTAGGGCCACAGGTCCATCAGCCCCAGCATTTT,CASSLGPQVHQPQHF
TRBJ1-2,-,-,TRBV9,TGTGCCAGCAGCGTAGGCGGGGGTGTCGGCTATGGCTACACCTTC,CASSVGGGVGYGYTF
TRBJ2-3,-,-,TRBV10-1,TGCGCCAGCAGTGAGTCCCGGGGCACAGATACGCAGTATTTT,CASSESRGTDTQYF
TRBJ2-3,few,TRBD2,TRBV5-6,TGTGCCAGCAGCGTAGCGGGAGAGATGGATACGCAGTATTTT,CASSVAGEMDTQYF
TRBJ1-6,-,TRBD1,TRBV5-6,TGTGCCAGCAGCACCGAGGGACAGGGGAGTAATTCACCCCTCCACTTT,CASSTEGQGSNSPLHF
TRBJ2-7,-,-,TRBV5-1,TGCGCCAGCAGCTTGAGACACGACTCCTACGAGCAGTACTTC,CASSLRHDSYEQYF
TRBJ2-1,-,-,TRBV20-1,TGCAGTGCTAGAGATTCGAATGAGCAGTTCTTC,CSARDSNEQFF
TRBJ1-2,few,-,TRBV27,TGTGCCAGCAGTTTAGGGCAGGGGTTCTATGGCTACACCTTC,CASSLGQGFYGYTF
TRBJ1-2,few,-,TRBV30,TGTGCCTGGAGTGTAGGGGGATCCTATGGCTACACCTTC,CAWSVGGSYGYTF
TRBJ2-1,-,-,TRBV5-1,TGCGCCAGCAGCAATCTATACAATGAGCAGTTCTTC,CASSNLYNEQFF
TRBJ2-7,few,-,TRBV7-9,TGTGCCAGCAGAGACTATAAATACGAGCAGTACTTC,CASRDYKYEQYF
TRBJ1-2,few,TRBD1,TRBV18,TGTGCCAGCTCAGGTGGGACAGCCGCTAACTATGGCTACACCTTC,CASSGGTAANYGYTF
TRBJ2-7,-,TRBD1,TRBV4-2,TGTGCCAGCAGCCAGTTTACAGGGGCTCCCTACGAGCAGTACTTC,CASSQFTGAPYEQYF
TRBJ2-7,-,TRBD2,TRBV29-1,TGCAGCGTAGGGTGGCTAGCGGACTCCTACGAGCAGTACTTC,CSVGWLADSYEQYF